These 27 T cell receptor beta chains share one sample of origin, sequenced in a study of T-cell memory formation after mild COVID-19 (TCRdb year 2021). Libraries were built with 5' RACE. The sequencer was an Illumina NovaSeq 6000. TCRdb reanalyzed the raw reads on its own, using fastp at Q25 for trimming and MiXCR for clone calling, and kept in-frame beta chains. Entries are consolidated by CDR3 protein sequence, retaining the most common genes and DNA. Recorded for this sample are under 35,000 distinct CDR3 sequences; around 16% of them occurred a single time. About 1.4% of the sample lies in the top ten. Sequencing was carried out using PBMCs or a T cell subset sorted from them (not recorded which). The receptors come from an adult who had mild COVID-19 (a few samples of this study predate the infection). The sample titles of this study are shuffled in the database, so cell type and time point are left out.

This clonotype was counted only a few times. The CDR3 sequence is CASSQVVRDLVLTF. The CDR3 nucleotides are TGTGCCAGCAGCCAAGTGGTTAGGGACCTCGTCCTGACTTTC. The chain links TRBV3-1 to TRBJ2-6; D possibly uses TRBD1 or TRBD2 (5 bases each). Trimming took 1 base from V and 12 from J, leaving 13 bases between them. The germline gives CDR1 LGHDT, CDR2 YNNKEL (reference sequence). There are 14 residues in the CDR3.

The sample holds many counts of this clonotype. The genes are TRBV12-3 or TRBV12-4 and TRBJ1-5; D call uncertain. The CDR3 covers 13 residues. Trimming shortened V by 6 bases and J by 1 base, and 7 bases separated the two germline ends. The CDR3 reads CASSGLSNQPQHF. In DNA, the CDR3 is TGTGCCAGCAGCGGACTGAGCAATCAGCCCCAGCATTTT.

This clonotype has a count of ten or more. The rearrangement joins TRBV12-3 or TRBV12-4 to TRBJ2-1, with D possibly called TRBD1 or TRBD2 (6 bases each). This CDR3 spans 17 amino acids. The V and J ends lost 2 bases and 0 bases respectively, with 14 bases between them. The DNA of the CDR3 is TGTGCCAGCAGTTTACTAGGGGGGCTAAACTCCTACAATGAGCAGTTCTTC. Translation gives CASSLLGGLNSYNEQFF.

The chain combines TRBV5-1 with TRBJ1-4; 10 bases line up with TRBD1. Germline V gene sequence: CDR1 SGHRS, CDR2 YFSETQ. The CDR3 extends over 13 amino acids. V was clipped by 3 bases and J by 8 bases; unmatched bases: 1. Here the CDR3 reads CASSWDRGEKLFF. The DNA of the CDR3 is TGCGCCAGCAGCTGGGACAGGGGAGAAAAACTGTTTTTT.

This clonotype appeared a few times. The genes are TRBV18 and TRBJ1-1; 7 nucleotides agree with TRBD1. This CDR3 region has 14 residues. V gave up 6 bases and J gave up 3 bases; unmatched junction bases: 7. Germline values: CDR1 KGHSH, CDR2 LQKENI. CDR3 loop: CASSTQGMDTEAFF. The CDR3 DNA follows: TGTGCCAGCTCCACACAGGGGATGGACACTGAAGCTTTCTTT.

This clonotype was recorded a few times. The chain is built from TRBV3-1 and TRBJ1-1; 7 bases map to TRBD1. The CDR3 runs 13 residues. Germline assignment: CDR1 LGHDT and CDR2 YNNKEL (reference sequence). With 1 base clipped from V and 9 bases from J, the junction kept 5 bases outside the gene matches. CDR3 amino acids: CASSQGKGQKAFF. CDR3 nucleotide sequence: TGTGCCAGCAGCCAAGGCAAGGGACAGAAAGCTTTCTTT.

This clonotype was counted ten times or more. V gene TRBV29-1 combines with J gene TRBJ2-1; D remains unclear. Trimming shortened V by 6 bases and J by 0 bases, and 6 bases separated the two germline ends. The CDR3 extends over 12 amino acids. Per germline, CDR1 SQVTM and CDR2 ANQGSEA. The CDR3 here is CSVRSSYNEQFF. CDR3 nucleotide sequence: TGCAGCGTACGGAGCTCCTACAATGAGCAGTTCTTC.

Turning to this clonotype: This sequence may be a read error, since a much larger clone differs from it by one base. This chain uses TRBV5-1 with TRBJ2-2; D uncertain. V was pared by 3 bases and J by 0 bases, with 9 bases between. The germline V gene has CDR1 SGHRS and CDR2 YFSETQ. The CDR3 loop spans 15 amino acids. CDR3 in amino acids: CASSSCEANTGELFF. CDR3 DNA: TGCGCCAGCAGCTCCTGTGAAGCGAACACCGGGGAGCTGTTTTTT.

This clonotype was recorded once. The CDR3 spells CASSSRTGGLSETQYF. The CDR3 DNA reads as TGTGCCAGCAGCTCCCGGACAGGGGGCTTATCGGAGACCCAGTACTTC. The chain links TRBV11-3 to TRBJ2-5, with 11 bases lining up with TRBD1. The CDR3 totals 16 residues. V lost 4 bases, J lost 5 bases, and 9 bases stayed unmatched. CDR1 SGHNT and CDR2 YENEEA come from the germline V gene.

The rearrangement joins TRBV18 to TRBJ2-7, with a tentative D call TRBD1 (6 bases). Trimming shortened V by 6 bases and J by 5 bases, and 17 bases separated the two germline ends. CDR1 and CDR2 (germline): KGHSH, LQKENI. The CDR3 is made up of 14 amino acids. CDR3 coding DNA: TGTGCCAGCTCCCGCTGGACAGACGATAACGAGCAGTACTTC. This sequence encodes CASSRWTDDNEQYF.

This clonotype was observed many times. The genes are TRBV27 and TRBJ2-2, with D unclear. The CDR3 sequence is 15 residues long. The germline V and J ends were trimmed by 4 bases and 2 bases, with 11 bases remaining between them. Per the germline V gene, CDR1 is MNHEY and CDR2 is SMNVEV (reference sequence). The CDR3, as DNA: TGTGCCAGCAGTTCCCGGGCCCTAAACACCGGGGAGCTGTTTTTT. Translation: CASSSRALNTGELFF.

This clonotype was recorded many times. This chain joins TRBV4-1 and TRBJ1-4, with no clear D. V lost 3 bases and J lost 3, with 11 bases in between. There are 15 residues in the CDR3. Germline values: CDR1 MGHRA, CDR2 YSYEKL. The CDR3 loop is CASSQGPVSNEKLFF. In DNA, the CDR3 is TGCGCCAGCAGCCAGGGCCCCGTATCTAATGAAAAACTGTTTTTT.

The chain is built from TRBV10-3 and TRBJ2-5; 8 bases agree with TRBD1. V was pared by 6 bases and J by 4 bases, with 10 bases of the junction left unmatched. The length of the CDR3 is 15 residues. The germline V gene encodes CDR1 ENHRY and CDR2 SYGVKD. The CDR3 here is CAISERTGTGETQYF. Here the CDR3 DNA reads TGTGCCATCAGCGAGAGGACAGGGACGGGAGAGACCCAGTACTTC.

This clonotype was counted ten times or more. V gene TRBV28 combines with J gene TRBJ2-4, with TRBD2 matching 13 bases. From germline, CDR1 is MDHEN and CDR2 SYDVKM. After removal of 5 bases from V and 0 bases from J, the junction contained 7 bases not matched to a gene. The CDR3 loop spans 18 amino acids. As DNA, the CDR3 is TGTGCCAGCAGTCCCGGGACTAGCGGGACCCTAGCCAAAAACATTCAGTACTTC. Translation gives CASSPGTSGTLAKNIQYF. Full variable domain (missing parts from reference TRBV28 and TRBJ2-4): DVKVTQSSRYLVKRTGEKVFLECVQDMDHENMFWYRQDPGLGLRLIYFSYDVKMKEKGDIPEGYSVSREKKERFSLILESASTNQTSMYLCASSPGTSGTLAKNIQYFGAGTRLSVL.

The table lists this clonotype with many counts. The chain has TRBV4-3 and TRBJ1-1; 7 bases map to TRBD1. The CDR3 contains 13 residues. V shed 4 bases, J shed 8 bases, and the junction held 7 bases outside the gene matches. CDR1 and CDR2 (germline): LGHNA, YSLEER. The CDR3 DNA sequence: TGCGCCAGCAGCCCGGGACAGCTGATAGAAGCTTTCTTT. Amino acid sequence: CASSPGQLIEAFF.

The CDR3 reads CAIKGTGNTEAFF. The CDR3 DNA is TGTGCCATTAAAGGGACGGGGAACACTGAAGCTTTCTTT. The V gene is TRBV6-2 or TRBV6-3, the J gene TRBJ1-1, with D possibly TRBD1 on 5 matching bases. The CDR3 extends over 13 amino acids. CDR1 and CDR2 (germline): MNHEY, SVGEGT. V was clipped by 10 bases and J by 1 base, with 13 bases between them.

This clonotype came up a few times. This chain joins TRBV12-3 or TRBV12-4 and TRBJ1-3, with D possibly TRBD1 on 5 matching bases. The CDR3 has 16 amino acids. With 6 bases removed from V and 1 base from J, the gap between germline ends came to 16 bases. CDR3 bases: TGTGCCAGCAGCCCCGGGACGGTTCTTTCTGGAAACACCATATATTTT. Its translation is CASSPGTVLSGNTIYF.

The V gene is TRBV5-1, the J gene TRBJ2-1, with 13 bases that match TRBD2. Trimming at V came to 4 bases and at J to 7 bases, leaving 5 bases not matched to a gene. The V gene's germline CDR1 is SGHRS and CDR2 YFSETQ. The CDR3 runs to 15 residues. In DNA, the CDR3 is TGCGCCAGCAGCCAGGGACTAGCGGGATTTAATGAGCAGTTCTTC. This sequence encodes CASSQGLAGFNEQFF.

This clonotype came up many times. V usage is TRBV24-1 and J usage is TRBJ2-3; no clear D gene. V lost 0 bases and J 2 bases, leaving 8 bases between the germline ends. The CDR3 extends over 15 amino acids. CDR1 and CDR2 from the germline V gene are KGHDR and SFDVKD. CDR3 nucleotide sequence: TGTGCCACCAGTGATTTGCGACAAGACACAGATACGCAGTATTTT. This sequence encodes CATSDLRQDTDTQYF.

The rearrangement joins TRBV11-1 to TRBJ1-1; D is possibly TRBD1 (5 bases). Per germline, CDR1 SGHAT and CDR2 FQDESV (reference sequence). CDR3 size: 15 residues. The V and J ends lost 4 bases and 4 bases respectively, with 16 bases between them. The CDR3, as DNA: TGTGCCAGCAGCTCCCGAGCCGGGCAGGGCACTGAAGCTTTCTTT. This codes for CASSSRAGQGTEAFF. Full variable domain (missing parts from reference TRBV11-1 and TRBJ1-1): EAEVAQSPRYKITEKSQAVAFWCDPISGHATLYWYRQILGQGPELLVQFQDESVVDDSQLPKDRFSAERLKGVDSTLKIQPAELGDSAMYLCASSSRAGQGTEAFFGQGTRLTVV.

This clonotype has only a few counts. The chain joins TRBV19 to TRBJ1-3; D not resolved. Germline values: CDR1 LNHDA, CDR2 SQIVND (reference sequence). The CDR3 length is 14 residues. Deletions cut 8 bases from V and 0 bases from J, with 11 bases between. The DNA of the CDR3 is TGTGCCAGTTTTTCGGTGGGCTCTGGAAACACCATATATTTT. Residues: CASFSVGSGNTIYF.

This clonotype was seen more than once but under ten times. CDR3 sequence: CSVPKAGGVGYGYTF. The CDR3 DNA is TGCAGCGTCCCTAAGGCGGGGGGCGTTGGCTATGGCTACACCTTC. The chain combines TRBV29-1 with TRBJ1-2; tentative D call: TRBD1 (6 bases). The CDR3 is made up of 15 amino acids. V dropped 6 bases and J dropped 4 bases, with 21 bases sitting between them. From germline, CDR1 is SQVTM and CDR2 ANQGSEA.

The chain uses TRBV12-3 or TRBV12-4 and TRBJ1-5; 7 positions match TRBD1. CDR3 size: 16 residues. V was pared by 0 bases and J by 5 bases, with 7 bases of the junction left unmatched. CDR3 region: CASSLARSGTDQPQHF. CDR3 sequence (DNA): TGTGCCAGCAGTTTAGCTCGTAGCGGGACAGATCAGCCCCAGCATTTT.

This clonotype is medium-sized (0.01 to 0.1%) within its sample. J is TRBJ2-1 and V is TRBV7-3; D ambiguous. This CDR3 contains 13 residues. Germline CDR1 SGHTA, CDR2 FQGTGA. The V gene lost 4 bases and the J gene lost 9 bases, with 13 bases spanning the gap. CDR3 DNA sequence: TGTGCCAGCAGCTCAATAGCCGAGGCTGAGCAGTTCTTC. Amino acid sequence: CASSSIAEAEQFF.

The V and J genes are TRBV28 and TRBJ2-5; TRBD2 matches 7 bases. Looked up from germline, CDR1 is MDHEN and CDR2 is SYDVKM. With 7 bases clipped from V and 4 bases from J, the junction kept 12 bases outside the gene matches. There are 15 residues in the CDR3. DNA for the CDR3: TGTGCCAGCACCGAAGGTCCGGGAGGACGAGAGACCCAGTACTTC. Translation: CASTEGPGGRETQYF.

This chain uses TRBV15 with TRBJ1-5; D gene ambiguous. CDR1 and CDR2 (germline): LNHNV, YYDKDF (reference sequence). The CDR3 has 17 residues. The V end lost 5 bases, the J end lost 0 bases, and 17 bases lay between the germline ends. This chain's CDR3 is CATSASAGGDSNQPQHF. In nucleotides, the CDR3 is TGTGCCACCAGCGCCTCAGCGGGAGGAGATAGCAATCAGCCCCAGCATTTT.

This clonotype occurred many times. V usage is TRBV20-1 and J usage is TRBJ1-2; D call uncertain. V lost 0 bases and J 3 bases, leaving 17 bases between the germline ends. The germline gives CDR1 DFQATT, CDR2 SNEGSKA (reference sequence). The CDR3 runs 16 residues. The CDR3 region has the DNA TGCAGTGCTAGAGATCGCCCATGGCAGGAGGACTATGGCTACACCTTC. It specifies CSARDRPWQEDYGYTF.